A selection of T cell receptor beta chains follows, all from one sample in a study of shared clonotypes between healthy human individuals. The protocol was immunoSEQ multiplex PCR, while the TCRdb copy is restricted to in-frame clones and leaves out a portion. The table includes some 2 million clones, 90% to 95% detected once. Sequencing was done on a sample of naive CD4+ T cells sorted from blood. The receptors here all came from a man between 18 and 35 years old in good health. CDR3s include the opening cysteine and the closing phenylalanine or tryptophan. Fields, in order: D gene, clone size, J gene, V gene, CDR3 DNA, CDR3 protein. D genes are given only for firm matches. Clone size is shown for a subset of rows, as once, few, many or a class of expanded clone.

. | few | TRBJ2-7 | TRBV18 | TGTGCCAGCTCACCACCGAGCTCCTACGAGCAGTACTTC | CASSPPSSYEQYF
TRBD1 | . | TRBJ2-2 | TRBV7-6 | TGTGCCAGCAGCTTAGCGGGGGCAGGGGGCCCTAACACCGGGGAGCTGTTTTTT | CASSLAGAGGPNTGELFF
. | . | TRBJ1-5 | TRBV19 | TGTGCCAGTAAATCACCGGGGGATAGCAATCAGCCCCAGCATTTT | CASKSPGDSNQPQHF
. | . | TRBJ1-6 | TRBV5-4 | TGTGCCAGCAGTCAGGACAGTAATTCACCCCTCCACTTT | CASSQDSNSPLHF
. | . | TRBJ2-7 | TRBV7-2 | TGTGCCAGCAGCTTAGAGCTAGGGAGCTACGAGCAGTACTTC | CASSLELGSYEQYF
. | . | TRBJ2-3 | TRBV11-2 | TGTGCCAGCAGCCCTAACAGAGCCAACACAGATACGCAGTATTTT | CASSPNRANTDTQYF
. | . | TRBJ2-3 | TRBV7-2 | TGTGCCAGCAGCCGTACTTCAGATACGCAGTATTTT | CASSRTSDTQYF
. | . | TRBJ2-2 | TRBV7-7 | TGTGCTAGCAGCTTAGATTTCGTAAAGCCGACCACCGGGGAGCTGTTTTTT | CASSLDFVKPTTGELFF
. | . | TRBJ1-4 | TRBV6-1 | TGTGCCAGCAGTGAATTGCAGTGGGCCGCTGAAAAACTGTTTTTT | CASSELQWAAEKLFF
TRBD1 | . | TRBJ1-5 | TRBV27 | TGTGCCAGCAGGACAGGGACGAATCAGCCCCAGCATTTT | CASRTGTNQPQHF
. | . | TRBJ2-3 | TRBV7-7 | TGTGCTAGCAGCTTAGGGGAAGGGGGTAGGACAGATACGCAGTATTTT | CASSLGEGGRTDTQYF
TRBD1 | . | TRBJ1-2 | TRBV2 | TGTGCCAGCAGACCGACAGGGCCCTATGGCTACACCTTC | CASRPTGPYGYTF
. | . | TRBJ1-2 | TRBV6-5 | TGTGCCAGCAGGTCACCGGGGGCCACTAACTATGGCTACACCTTC | CASRSPGATNYGYTF
. | . | TRBJ1-1 | TRBV19 | TGTGCCAGCTCAACTCAGGCGAACACTGAAGCTTTCTTT | CASSTQANTEAFF
. | . | TRBJ2-7 | TRBV6-1 | TGTGCCAGCACACGGCACAGCTCCTACGAGCAGTACTTC | CASTRHSSYEQYF
. | . | TRBJ2-7 | TRBV6-6 | TGTGCCAGCAGCCCAAACCTCCCCCGGGTTGAGTACTTC | CASSPNLPRVEYF
. | . | TRBJ2-2 | TRBV7-2 | TGTGCCAGCAGCTTAGTCACTAGCATCACCGGGGAGCTGTTTTTT | CASSLVTSITGELFF
TRBD1 | . | TRBJ1-3 | TRBV4-3 | TGCGCCAGCAGCCAGCTTCAGGGGGCTGGAAGTGGAAACACCATATATTTT | CASSQLQGAGSGNTIYF
. | . | TRBJ2-7 | TRBV6-1 | TGTGCCAGCAGAGGCCGCGGGGCACACTACGAGCAGTACTTC | CASRGRGAHYEQYF
. | once | TRBJ2-7 | TRBV11-2 | TGTGCCAGCAGCTTAGATGTACCCCGGGTGGGAAGAGTCTACGAGCAGTACTTC | CASSLDVPRVGRVYEQYF
. | . | TRBJ1-1 | TRBV14 | TGTGCCAGCAGCCAACAACCCGGGGTGCCGAACACTGAAGCTTTCTTT | CASSQQPGVPNTEAFF
. | . | TRBJ2-1 | TRBV5-6 | TGTGCCAGCAGCTTGGAAGCGCATAGTATAGGGTACAATGAGCAGTTCTTC | CASSLEAHSIGYNEQFF
. | . | TRBJ2-2 | TRBV28 | TGTGCCACCCGGCGTCTAACCGGGGAGCTGTTTTTT | CATRRLTGELFF
TRBD1 | . | TRBJ1-1 | TRBV5-1 | TGCGCCAGCAGCTTGGCAACAGGGGGCCCTGAAGCTTTCTTT | CASSLATGGPEAFF
. | . | TRBJ2-5 | TRBV25-1 | TGTGCCAGCAGTGATCCAGGCGCTGGTAAAGAGACCCAGTACTTC | CASSDPGAGKETQYF
TRBD2 | . | TRBJ2-5 | TRBV5-1 | TGCGCCAGCAGCTCGCCTAGCGGAGAGACCCAGTACTTC | CASSSPSGETQYF
. | . | TRBJ2-7 | TRBV6-5 | TGTGCCAGCAGTTACGGGTATATGGGGGCCTACGAGCAGTACTTC | CASSYGYMGAYEQYF
TRBD1 | . | TRBJ2-5 | TRBV11-2 | TGTGCCAGCAGCTTATTTAGAGGGGGCCGGTCCCAGTACTTC | CASSLFRGGRSQYF
. | . | TRBJ1-2 | TRBV5-1 | TGCGCCAGCAGCTTGGTCGTGGGGGCTCAGTATGGCTACACCTTC | CASSLVVGAQYGYTF
. | . | TRBJ2-5 | TRBV5-4 | TGTGCCAGCAGCTTGGCCGGGGCGGCCCAAGAGACCCAGTACTTC | CASSLAGAAQETQYF
. | . | TRBJ2-3 | TRBV6-6 | TGTGCCAGCAGCCCCAGGCCAGATACGCAGTATTTT | CASSPRPDTQYF
TRBD1 | . | TRBJ1-3 | TRBV9 | TGTGCCAGCAGCGTCAGTGGACAGGGAGCAGGAAACACCATATATTTT | CASSVSGQGAGNTIYF
. | . | TRBJ2-3 | TRBV5-1 | TGCGCCAGCAGCTTGGAGAGCACCACAGATACGCAGTATTTT | CASSLESTTDTQYF
. | once | TRBJ1-4 | TRBV5-4 | TGTGCCAGCAGCTTGGGGGCTCATGAAAAACTGTTTTTT | CASSLGAHEKLFF
. | . | TRBJ1-3 | TRBV2 | TGTGCCAGCACGGTGGGTCCTGGAAACACCATATATTTT | CASTVGPGNTIYF
TRBD2 | . | TRBJ2-1 | TRBV30 | TGTGCCTGGAGTGGGACTAGAATCCTTAGCAATGAGCAGTTCTTC | CAWSGTRILSNEQFF
TRBD2 | . | TRBJ2-7 | TRBV7-2 | TGTGCCAGCAGCTTAGAGGAACGACTAGCGGGAGTCTACGAGCAGTACTTC | CASSLEERLAGVYEQYF
. | . | TRBJ1-3 | TRBV6-1 | TGTGCCAGCAGTGAAGTCCAATGGGCTGGAAACACCATATATTTT | CASSEVQWAGNTIYF
. | once | TRBJ2-7 | TRBV5-1 | TGCGCCAGCAGCTTGGAGGGCAGTCCCTACGAGCAGTACTTC | CASSLEGSPYEQYF
. | . | TRBJ1-5 | TRBV28 | TGTGCCAGCAGCTCACCGAGTCGGCCCCAGCATTTT | CASSSPSRPQHF